The sequence of this TCR beta chain was determined in a study of sequential checkpoint blockade in melanoma. Whole-study context: 75 to 95 pretreatment tumor DNA samples were TCRβ immunosequenced.

This CDR3 is built from 15 residues. Specified treatment: randomized to nivolumab then ipilimumab (arm A) or the reverse (arm B). Only in-frame clones appear in the TCRdb table, and some are missing; sequencing was by immunoSEQ multiplex PCR. The data show 7,000 to 9,000 clones, with 20% to 25% seen just once and roughly 12% held by the top ten. The source of this sequence is a human donor with melanoma. The V and J genes are TRBV1 and TRBJ2-3; no DNA check was done on the table's D call, TRBD2. TRBV1 has pseudogene status. The sample in question was tumor tissue (inferred from file names), obtained from a patient given nivolumab and ipilimumab in sequence. CDR3 residues: CTSSQDHGVTDTQYF. The CDR3 DNA is TGCACCAGCAGCCAAGATCACGGGGTCACGGATACGCAGTATTTT.